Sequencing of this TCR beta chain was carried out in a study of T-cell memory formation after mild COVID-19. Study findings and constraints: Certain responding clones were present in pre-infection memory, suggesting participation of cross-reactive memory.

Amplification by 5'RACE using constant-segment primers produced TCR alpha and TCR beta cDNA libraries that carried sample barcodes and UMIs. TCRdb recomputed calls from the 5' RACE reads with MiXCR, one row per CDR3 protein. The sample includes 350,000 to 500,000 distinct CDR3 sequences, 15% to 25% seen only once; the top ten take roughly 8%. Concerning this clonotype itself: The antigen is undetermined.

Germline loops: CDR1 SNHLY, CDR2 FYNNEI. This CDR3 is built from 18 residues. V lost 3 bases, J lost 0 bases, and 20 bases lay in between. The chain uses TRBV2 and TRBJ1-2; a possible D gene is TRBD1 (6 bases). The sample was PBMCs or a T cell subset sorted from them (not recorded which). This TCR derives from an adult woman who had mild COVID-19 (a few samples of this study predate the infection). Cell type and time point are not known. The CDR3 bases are TGTGCCAGCAGTGAGTTTTTCATCGTCAGGGGAACTAACTATGGCTACACCTTC. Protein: CASSEFFIVRGTNYGYTF.